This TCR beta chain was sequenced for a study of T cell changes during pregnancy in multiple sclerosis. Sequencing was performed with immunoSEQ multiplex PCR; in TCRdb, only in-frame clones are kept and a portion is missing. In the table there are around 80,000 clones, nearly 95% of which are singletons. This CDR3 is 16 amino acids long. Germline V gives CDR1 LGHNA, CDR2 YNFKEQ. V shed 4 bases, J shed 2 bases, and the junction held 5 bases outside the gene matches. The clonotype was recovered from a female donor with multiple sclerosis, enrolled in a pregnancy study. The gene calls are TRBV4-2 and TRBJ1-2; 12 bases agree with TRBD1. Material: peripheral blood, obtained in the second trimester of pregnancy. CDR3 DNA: TGTGCCAGCAGCCTTTCCGGGACAGGGGGCAACTATGGCTACACCTTC. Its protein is CASSLSGTGGNYGYTF.